A selection of T cell receptor beta chains follows, all from one sample in a study of T cells after yellow fever vaccination. TCRdb independently ran MiXCR on the 5' RACE reads; one entry per CDR3 protein. Among over 110,000 distinct CDR3 sequences, approximately 7.7% were seen once, and the ten largest hold 0.73%. Source: CD4+ T cells sorted from PBMCs, taken 5 days after the yellow fever booster vaccination. The source is a man aged 25-45 years who received the YFV17D yellow fever vaccine. Both conserved end residues are part of each CDR3. D genes are given only for firm matches. Some rows have no size entry. The others give once, few or many, or a class for an expanded clone.

j_call,v_call,clone_size,d_call,cdr3_aa,cdr3_nt
TRBJ2-7,TRBV5-4,few,.,CASSLRPASYEQYF,TGTGCCAGCAGCTTAAGACCCGCCTCCTACGAGCAGTACTTC
TRBJ2-2,TRBV7-2,many,.,CASSLGGGLGTGELFF,TGTGCCAGCAGCTTAGGAGGCGGGTTGGGGACCGGGGAGCTGTTTTTT
TRBJ1-2,TRBV18,few,.,CASSSRNQGRYGYTF,TGTGCCAGCTCATCCCGCAATCAGGGTCGCTATGGCTACACCTTC
TRBJ1-1,TRBV7-3,many,.,CASSRGGNTEAFF,TGTGCCAGCAGCCGTGGAGGGAACACTGAAGCTTTCTTT
TRBJ2-3,TRBV11-2,many,.,CASSLDPGSSTDTQYF,TGTGCCAGCAGCTTAGATCCAGGCTCTAGCACAGATACGCAGTATTTT
TRBJ2-3,TRBV6-5,many,.,CASSYSGGWYF,TGTGCCAGCAGTTACTCGGGGGGCTGGTATTTT
TRBJ2-1,TRBV12-3/TRBV12-4,many,TRBD2,CASSFPARQTKAGGPRNEQFF,TGTGCCAGCAGTTTTCCCGCCCGGCAAACTAAAGCGGGAGGGCCTAGGAATGAGCAGTTCTTC
TRBJ2-5,TRBV20-1,few,.,CSARGLPAGRETQYF,TGCAGTGCTAGGGGCCTCCCGGCGGGACGAGAGACCCAGTACTTC
TRBJ2-1,TRBV7-2,many,.,CASSLIWEEQFF,TGTGCCAGCAGCTTAATTTGGGAAGAGCAGTTCTTC
TRBJ2-1,TRBV5-8,.,.,CASSPRGWSYNEQFF,TGTGCCAGCAGCCCCCGAGGGTGGTCCTACAATGAGCAGTTCTTC
TRBJ2-1,TRBV29-1,many,TRBD2,CSVAFRGRYNEQFF,TGCAGCGTTGCTTTTCGCGGGAGGTACAATGAGCAGTTCTTC
TRBJ2-7,TRBV12-3/TRBV12-4,many,.,CASSQGEYYEQYF,TGTGCCAGCAGCCAGGGAGAGTACTACGAGCAGTACTTC
TRBJ2-3,TRBV20-1,.,.,CSARILPTVGALLASDTQYF,TGCAGTGCTAGAATCCTCCCTACGGTCGGGGCTCTCCTTGCTTCAGATACGCAGTATTTT